One sample yielded the 20 T cell receptor beta chains listed below, sequenced in a study of blood T cell repertoires in COVID-19. Assay: immunoSEQ multiplex PCR; the TCRdb copy retains only in-frame clones and omits some. The sample holds some 170,000 clones, 76% seen once. The sequencing input was peripheral blood. The receptors derive from a woman between 50 and 59 years old with active or convalescent COVID-19.

The chain combines TRBV6-6 with TRBJ1-4, with 7 bases aligning to TRBD1. Looked up from germline, CDR1 is MNHNY and CDR2 is SVGAGI (reference sequence). This CDR3 is built from 15 residues. The J segment lost 8 bases and the V segment lost 8 bases, leaving 14 bases of the junction unmatched. The CDR3 region is CASRIPNRGGEKLFF. As DNA, the CDR3 is TGTGCCAGCCGAATCCCAAACAGGGGTGGGGAAAAACTGTTTTTT.

This clone was detected a few times. CDR3 sequence (DNA): TGTGCCAGCAGCCCAGAGACAGGGAGTCCTTATGGCTACACCTTC. This translates into CASSPETGSPYGYTF. V and J are TRBV9 and TRBJ1-2, with TRBD1 matching 7 bases. V gave up 4 bases and J gave up 5 bases; unmatched junction bases: 11. The CDR3 is made up of 15 amino acids. The germline gives CDR1 SGDLS, CDR2 YYNGEE.

The CDR3 bases are TGTGCCAGCAGCTTAAACGGGATCGGGGAGGAGACCCAGTACTTC. Encoded protein: CASSLNGIGEETQYF. This chain links TRBV7-2 with TRBJ2-5; weak D call: TRBD2 (5 bases). V was shortened by 2 bases and J by 5 bases, with 15 bases between the two germline ends. The germline gives CDR1 SGHTA, CDR2 FQGNSA. The CDR3 is 15 residues long. Using reference TRBV7-2 and TRBJ2-5 for the parts outside the CDR3, the full variable domain is GAGVSQSPSNKVTEKGKDVELRCDPISGHTALYWYRQSLGQGLEFLIYFQGNSAPDKSGLPSDRFSAERTGGSVSTLTIQRTQQEDSAVYLCASSLNGIGEETQYFGPGTRLLVL.

The J gene is TRBJ2-3, the V gene TRBV7-9, with D possibly matching TRBD1 (6 bases). The CDR3 length is 17 residues. Germline-derived CDR1 and CDR2 are SEHNR and FQNEAQ (reference sequence). Trimming took off 4 bases at V and 6 bases at J, with 23 bases between the two ends. CDR3 nucleotides: TGTGCCAGCAGCTCCCCCCTCGGGACAAGCTTTTTGGATACGCAGTATTTT. Translation gives CASSSPLGTSFLDTQYF.

This clone has a count of ten or more. The chain employs TRBV5-1 and TRBJ2-3; 12 nucleotides match TRBD1. CDR1 and CDR2 (germline): SGHRS, YFSETQ. This CDR3 is built from 15 residues. The J segment lost 2 bases and the V segment lost 4 bases, leaving 2 bases of the junction unmatched. In DNA, the CDR3 is TGCGCCAGCAGCGCGGGACAGGGGGCCACAGATACGCAGTATTTT. Amino acid sequence: CASSAGQGATDTQYF. Looking up the rest from reference TRBV5-1 and TRBJ2-3 gives the full variable domain: KAGVTQTPRYLIKTRGQQVTLSCSPISGHRSVSWYQQTPGQGLQFLFEYFSETQRNKGNFPGRFSGRQFSNSRSEMNVSTLELGDSALYLCASSAGQGATDTQYFGPGTRLTVL.

V and J are TRBV20-1 and TRBJ2-7; TRBD2 agrees at 10 bases. The CDR3 spans 13 residues. The germline V gene has CDR1 DFQATT and CDR2 SNEGSKA (reference sequence). Trimming at V came to 3 bases and at J to 9 bases, leaving 8 bases not matched to a gene. Here the CDR3 DNA reads TGCAGTGCTAGTAATAGCGGGGGGATAGGGCAGTACTTC. Protein: CSASNSGGIGQYF.

The V and J genes are TRBV2 and TRBJ2-1; 14 bases are a match to TRBD2. This CDR3 has 16 amino acids. Unmatched junction bases numbered 5, after V lost 7 bases and J lost 3 bases. Germline assignment: CDR1 SNHLY and CDR2 FYNNEI. The CDR3 sequence is CASTLGLAGGYNEQFF. Here the CDR3 DNA reads TGTGCCAGCACTCTCGGACTAGCGGGAGGCTACAATGAGCAGTTCTTC.

The chain links TRBV7-2 to TRBJ2-1; D uncertain. The V end was cut by 5 bases, the J end by 4 bases, with 3 bases between. CDR1 SGHTA and CDR2 FQGNSA come from the germline V gene. The CDR3 totals 11 residues. The CDR3 DNA reads TGTGCCAGCAGCCCTTACAATGAGCAGTTCTTC. Protein product: CASSPYNEQFF.

The chain uses TRBV29-1 and TRBJ1-6; unclear D gene. CDR1 and CDR2 from the germline V gene are SQVTM and ANQGSEA. V gave up 2 bases and J gave up 0 bases, with 8 bases separating them. CDR3 length: 15 residues. CDR3 sequence: CSVETPSSYNSPLHF. CDR3 nucleotide sequence: TGCAGCGTTGAAACGCCGAGCTCCTATAATTCACCCCTCCACTTT.

The chain has TRBV5-1 and TRBJ2-1, with D possibly TRBD2 on 6 matching bases. CDR3 length: 15 amino acids. The germline V gene encodes CDR1 SGHRS and CDR2 YFSETQ. V dropped 5 bases and J dropped 0 bases, with 12 bases sitting between them. CDR3 region: CASRLAVSSYNEQFF. For the CDR3, the DNA is TGCGCCAGCAGGTTAGCGGTGAGCTCCTACAATGAGCAGTTCTTC.

The genes are TRBV6-5 and TRBJ1-2; TRBD1 matches 8 bases. The CDR3 length is 15 residues. Germline V gene sequence: CDR1 MNHEY, CDR2 SVGAGI. Trimming removed 5 bases from V and 4 bases from J; junction bases left unmatched: 9. Written as DNA, the CDR3 is TGTGCCAGCAGTCCTGGGATAGGACAGGGCTATGGCTACACCTTC. Its translation is CASSPGIGQGYGYTF.

The genes are TRBV12-3 or TRBV12-4 and TRBJ1-2; perhaps TRBD1 as D (5 bases). V dropped 3 bases and J dropped 7 bases, with 12 bases sitting between them. CDR3 length: 13 amino acids. CDR3 amino acids: CASSFRQMGGYTF. CDR3 bases: TGTGCCAGCAGTTTTAGACAGATGGGTGGCTACACCTTC.

V and J are TRBV6-5 and TRBJ1-6, with D hard to call. The CDR3 spans 14 residues. The germline gives CDR1 MNHEY, CDR2 SVGAGI. Trimming left V 6 bases short and J 8 bases short, with 14 bases between. The CDR3 DNA reads as TGTGCCAGCAGGGCCGGGATCGAGGATTCACCCCTCCACTTT. Its protein product is CASRAGIEDSPLHF.

Turning to this clone: Other nucleotide sequences in the sample specify the same CDR3. The chain employs TRBV28 and TRBJ1-2, with D possibly being TRBD1 (5 bases). The CDR3 has 12 amino acids. V dropped 8 bases and J dropped 2 bases, with 9 bases sitting between them. From germline, CDR1 is MDHEN and CDR2 SYDVKM. The DNA for the CDR3 is TGTGCCAGCTCCTCAGGGAACTATGGCTACACCTTC. This sequence encodes CASSSGNYGYTF.

The chain employs TRBV18 and TRBJ2-7; 9 bases are shared with TRBD2. Germline trimming cut 2 bases from V and 6 bases from J; bases unmatched to any gene: 8. This CDR3 is built from 15 residues. Germline V CDR1 and CDR2: KGHSH, LQKENI. This chain's CDR3 is CASSPGAGGFGEQYF. CDR3 DNA: TGTGCCAGCTCACCAGGAGCGGGAGGATTCGGCGAGCAGTACTTC.

The V and J genes are TRBV18 and TRBJ2-2; 7 nucleotides align to TRBD2. Germline CDR1 KGHSH, CDR2 LQKENI. The CDR3 runs to 16 residues. V was pared by 3 bases and J by 2 bases, with 6 bases of the junction left unmatched. The CDR3 bases are TGTGCCAGCTCACCCCGGGGAGGGATTAACACCGGGGAGCTGTTTTTT. It specifies CASSPRGGINTGELFF. The full variable domain, its missing parts supplied by reference TRBV18 and TRBJ2-2, is NAGVMQNPRHLVRRRGQEARLRCSPMKGHSHVYWYRQLPEEGLKFMVYLQKENIIDESGMPKERFSAEFPKEGPSILRIQQVVRGDSAAYFCASSPRGGINTGELFFGEGSRLTVL.

This clone was seen a handful of times. The rearrangement uses TRBV2 and TRBJ2-7; possibly TRBD2 for D (5 bases). V lost 6 bases and J 6 bases, leaving 9 bases between the germline ends. The CDR3 extends over 11 amino acids. CDR1 is SNHLY and CDR2 is FYNNEI in the germline V gene. Here the CDR3 reads CASRADVEQYF. CDR3 bases: TGTGCCAGCAGAGCGGACGTCGAGCAGTACTTC. Looking up the rest from reference TRBV2 and TRBJ2-7 gives the full variable domain: EPEVTQTPSHQVTQMGQEVILRCVPISNHLYFYWYRQILGQKVEFLVSFYNNEISEKSEIFDDQFSVERPDGSNFTLKIRSTKLEDSAMYFCASRADVEQYFGPGTRLTVT.

This sequence joins TRBV28 and TRBJ1-4; D perhaps matches TRBD1 (5 bases). The germline V gene has CDR1 MDHEN and CDR2 SYDVKM. The CDR3 is made up of 12 amino acids. Between the trimmed V and J ends, which lost 7 bases and 7 bases, there was a span of 10 bases. The CDR3 DNA reads TGTGCCAGCAACGGAGGGGCTGAAAAACTGTTTTTT. Protein product: CASNGGAEKLFF.

This CDR3 is CAWSGGGDYGYTF. CDR3 in DNA: TGTGCCTGGAGCGGGGGGGGAGACTATGGCTACACCTTC. The rearrangement uses TRBV30 and TRBJ1-2, with a tentative D call TRBD1 (5 bases). CDR1 is GTSNPN, CDR2 SVGIG, per germline (reference sequence). The CDR3 spans 13 residues. Deletions cut 3 bases from V and 3 bases from J, with 11 bases between.

The chain recombines TRBV12-3 or TRBV12-4 with TRBJ1-4; 8 positions match TRBD1. The V segment lost 5 bases and the J segment 9 bases; nucleotides outside the gene matches: 5. There are 13 residues in the CDR3. CDR3 coding DNA: TGTGCCAGCAGTCAGGGGGCGGGGAAAAAACTGTTTTTT. Encoded protein: CASSQGAGKKLFF.